This T cell receptor (beta chain) was identified during a study of blood T cell repertoires in COVID-19. Study information: The United States, Italy and Spain were the sources of the acute and convalescent COVID-19 samples. T cells, B-cell-depleted T cells, or PBMCs supplied cDNA or gDNA.

In the study's own analysis: Cell counts per sample came from amplifying reference gene primers. Assay used: immunoSEQ multiplex PCR; TCRdb lists only in-frame clones, some missing. From that table come the V and J calls and clone size; the DNA was used to work out D and trimming. The table includes about 340,000 clones, around 83% detected once. The germline V and J ends were trimmed by 4 bases and 0 bases, with 12 bases remaining between them. CDR3 size: 16 residues. From germline, CDR1 is LGHNA and CDR2 YSLEER. This clone occurred many times. V usage is TRBV4-3 and J usage is TRBJ2-2; no definite D call. The sample consisted of peripheral blood. The sequence was collected from a man aged 25 to 40 with active or convalescent COVID-19. CDR3 region: CASSPRLIANTGELFF. In nucleotides, the CDR3 is TGCGCCAGCAGCCCCCGACTCATCGCGAACACCGGGGAGCTGTTTTTT.